A single sample gave rise to the 11 T cell receptor beta chains below, sequenced in a study of blood T cells in healthy people across ages. A second PCR, run for about 6 to 11 cycles, used a sample-barcoded 5' primer plus a J-beta primer mix. Using its own MiXCR run on the 5' RACE reads, TCRdb lists one record per CDR3 protein. The sample lists over a million distinct CDR3 sequences, around 43% occurring once. The sample was blood. The receptors were gathered from a woman aged 55 to 70 in good health.

This sequence joins TRBV6-6 and TRBJ2-2; D ambiguous. Germline CDR1 and CDR2: MNHNY and SVGAGI (reference sequence). The CDR3 has 12 amino acids. With 5 bases removed from V and 7 bases from J, the gap between germline ends came to 8 bases. The CDR3 DNA is TGTGCCAGCAGTGAGAACCTCGGGGAGCTGTTTTTT. Amino acid sequence: CASSENLGELFF.

J is TRBJ2-3 and V is TRBV20-1; D possibly corresponds to TRBD2 (5 bases). The ends were cut back, 2 bases at V and 0 bases at J, with 12 bases in the middle. Germline V lookup: CDR1 DFQATT, CDR2 SNEGSKA (reference sequence). The CDR3 totals 15 residues. CDR3 nucleotides: TGCAGTGCTAGACGCAGCGGTACTAGCACAGATACGCAGTATTTT. Translation: CSARRSGTSTDTQYF.

The V call is TRBV12-3 or TRBV12-4, the J call TRBJ2-3; D not resolved. This CDR3 region has 13 residues. Trimming removed 4 bases from V and 4 bases from J, with 9 bases in between. Here the CDR3 DNA reads TGTGCCAGCAGTTGTGTTTTGGCAGATACGCAGTATTTT. It translates to CASSCVLADTQYF.

The chain is built from TRBV6-5 and TRBJ2-2; 8 bases line up with TRBD2. Germline CDR1 reads MNHEY; CDR2 reads SVGAGI. There are 18 residues in the CDR3. V lost 0 bases to trimming and J lost 1 base; unmatched junction nucleotides: 7. The CDR3 spells CASSYSTGLGKNTGELFF. The CDR3 coding sequence is TGTGCCAGCAGTTACTCCACGGGACTAGGGAAGAACACCGGGGAGCTGTTTTTT.

This clonotype was counted only a few times. The J gene is TRBJ1-5, the V gene TRBV5-1; D is unresolved. Germline CDR1 is SGHRS and CDR2 is YFSETQ. The CDR3 has 14 residues. The V end lost 0 bases, the J end lost 6 bases, and 10 bases lay between the germline ends. CDR3 DNA: TGCGCCAGCAGCTTGGGCCTCTCCGGTCAGCCCCAGCATTTT. Amino acid sequence: CASSLGLSGQPQHF.

The chain recombines TRBV10-3 with TRBJ2-5; D ambiguous. Trimming pared 3 bases from V and 11 bases from J, leaving 13 bases between. This CDR3 comprises 12 residues. Germline V CDR1 and CDR2: ENHRY, SYGVKD. The CDR3 nucleotides are TGTGCCATCAGTGAAGACTCAAGGCAGCAGTACTTC. Protein product: CAISEDSRQQYF.

The V gene is TRBV9, the J gene TRBJ2-1; D perhaps matches TRBD2 (6 bases). Trimming removed 0 bases at V and 8 bases at J, with 21 bases between. CDR1 and CDR2 (germline): SGDLS, YYNGEE. This CDR3 is built from 17 residues. Here the CDR3 DNA reads TGTGCCAGCAGCGTAGGATCTCGGGAGACTCGAGGGTATGAGCAGTTCTTC. It yields the protein CASSVGSRETRGYEQFF.

The chain joins TRBV6-6 to TRBJ1-4; D unclear. V was clipped by 6 bases and J by 7 bases, with 15 bases between them. Germline V lookup: CDR1 MNHNY, CDR2 SVGAGI (reference sequence). This CDR3 contains 14 residues. CDR3 sequence (DNA): TGTGCCAGCAGCCCCTCGTACGGGCGTGAAAAACTGTTTTTT. Protein: CASSPSYGREKLFF.

The chain uses TRBV6-1 and TRBJ2-1; 7 nucleotides match TRBD1. The V gene's germline CDR1 is MNHNS and CDR2 SASEGT. With 6 bases clipped from V and 8 bases from J, the junction kept 13 bases outside the gene matches. This CDR3 has 15 residues. CDR3 amino acids: CASSPWAGGRYEQFF. The CDR3 DNA follows: TGTGCCAGCAGCCCCTGGGCAGGGGGACGTTATGAGCAGTTCTTC.

The chain employs TRBV5-1 and TRBJ2-6; D is perhaps TRBD1 (6 bases). In germline, CDR1 is SGHRS, CDR2 YFSETQ. V was shortened by 4 bases and J by 0 bases, with 17 bases between the two germline ends. This CDR3 region has 18 residues. The CDR3 loop is CASSVRRGDISGANVLTF. DNA for the CDR3: TGCGCCAGCAGCGTAAGAAGAGGGGACATCTCTGGGGCCAACGTCCTGACTTTC.

The V call is TRBV2, the J call TRBJ2-3, with 8 nucleotides matching TRBD2. V dropped 7 bases and J dropped 2; count of bases not matched to a gene: 5. Germline V gives CDR1 SNHLY, CDR2 FYNNEI. The CDR3 is 14 residues long. The CDR3 nucleotides read TGTGCCAGCATACGGGAGGGCCCCACAGATACGCAGTATTTT. Translating it yields CASIREGPTDTQYF.